This TCR beta chain emerged from a study of neoadjuvant nivolumab and ipilimumab in lung cancer. Study-wide results and caveats: Pathologic regression was not significantly tied to TCR clonality.

Clones were sequenced by immunoSEQ multiplex PCR, and TCRdb holds only the in-frame ones, with some missing. The table has 20,000 to 25,000 clones, 82% seen once. V lost 3 bases, J lost 8 bases, and 11 bases stayed unmatched. There are 17 residues in the CDR3. Germline lookup yields CDR1 SGHNT and CDR2 YYREEE (reference sequence). With respect to this clone: Its target is not known.

The sequencing used peripheral blood, collected before neoadjuvant nivolumab, alone or with ipilimumab. The chain joins TRBV5-4 to TRBJ1-4; 12 positions match TRBD1. The source of this sequence is an adult with non-small cell lung cancer. The CDR3 region is CASSSSRDRGRGEKLFF. Written as DNA, the CDR3 is TGTGCCAGCAGCTCGTCCCGGGACAGGGGGCGGGGAGAAAAACTGTTTTTT.